Listed below are T cell receptor beta chains from one sample, sequenced in a study of graft-versus-host responses after intestinal transplantation. Only in-frame clones appear in the TCRdb table, and some are missing; sequencing was by immunoSEQ multiplex PCR. The data hold more than 75,000 clones, with approximately 90% observed a single time. These TCRs are of unknown antigen specificity. Sequencing used unstimulated CD4+ T cells sorted from spleen or lymph node cells, obtained before transplant. The receptor set was obtained from a human donor who was the organ donor for an intestinal transplant. Both conserved end residues are part of each CDR3. Each record gives: V gene, CDR3 protein.

v_call: TRBV9
cdr3_aa: CASSVGGQVYNEQFF

v_call: TRBV4-1
cdr3_aa: CASSQASDYETQYF

v_call: TRBV4-2
cdr3_aa: CASSQVRLAGGPGGDTGELFF

v_call: TRBV6-5
cdr3_aa: CASSLSGVSYEQYF

v_call: TRBV18
cdr3_aa: CASSPAIEHTEAFF

v_call: TRBV30
cdr3_aa: CAWLALGMGNEQFF

v_call: TRBV18
cdr3_aa: CASSDRQNEKLFF

v_call: TRBV30
cdr3_aa: CAWSVLGGGNSPLHF

v_call: TRBV19
cdr3_aa: CASSIWEEQFF

v_call: TRBV9
cdr3_aa: CASSAGTGGGETQYF

v_call: TRBV6-4
cdr3_aa: CASRATGSYRYGYTF

v_call: TRBV18
cdr3_aa: CASSPIPGGGDTQYF

v_call: TRBV30
cdr3_aa: CAWSPSPNQPQHF

v_call: TRBV5-6
cdr3_aa: CASGGGGTEAFF

v_call: TRBV28
cdr3_aa: CASSSATGAVYGYTF

v_call: TRBV7-2
cdr3_aa: CASSPNGGPSETQYF

v_call: TRBV5-1
cdr3_aa: CASSLDGQGIAFF

v_call: TRBV4-2
cdr3_aa: CASSRGLAGSYNEQFF

v_call: TRBV4-1
cdr3_aa: CASSQVLGQENNEQFF

v_call: TRBV28
cdr3_aa: CASSHNQPQHF

v_call: TRBV2
cdr3_aa: CASSEVGVHTGELFF

v_call: TRBV4-1
cdr3_aa: CASSQAPGPGANVLTF

v_call: TRBV4-1
cdr3_aa: CASSQVAGADGYTF

v_call: TRBV4-1
cdr3_aa: CASSLSYEQYF

v_call: TRBV5-4
cdr3_aa: CASSLEVWGTGDYEQYF

v_call: TRBV19
cdr3_aa: CASSLQDYGYTF

v_call: TRBV27
cdr3_aa: CASSLGGVGNRASGNTIYF

v_call: TRBV6-5
cdr3_aa: CANSYERGYNEQFF

v_call: TRBV2
cdr3_aa: CASTNGKRGYTDTQYF

v_call: TRBV18
cdr3_aa: CASSPGQTSNQPQHF

v_call: TRBV12-5
cdr3_aa: CASGLRLAESSYNEQFF

v_call: TRBV5-1
cdr3_aa: CASSLAGQGAPQSPEQYF

v_call: TRBV5-6
cdr3_aa: CASSTGTGGSGYF

v_call: TRBV19
cdr3_aa: CASSIRDSRSGNTIYF

v_call: TRBV7-9
cdr3_aa: CASSLVNRGNGYTF

v_call: TRBV11-2
cdr3_aa: CASSPVGWGGTEAFF

v_call: TRBV4-2
cdr3_aa: CASSQDPRFSTDTQYF

v_call: TRBV7-6
cdr3_aa: CASSLRGLGTGELFF

v_call: TRBV11-2
cdr3_aa: CASSLELGGPYGYTF

v_call: TRBV29-1
cdr3_aa: CSEGTGGGETQYF

v_call: TRBV5-1
cdr3_aa: CASSLDPTGQGNTIYF

v_call: TRBV5-1
cdr3_aa: CASSLGQTSTDTQYF